This T cell receptor beta chain appears in the sequencing data of a study of shared clonotypes between healthy human individuals (dated by TCRdb to 2019 to 2021). About the study as a whole: A couple of women and a few men aged 18 to 49 years were included in the cohort. Per donor, three plates each were used for CD4 naive and CD4 memory, two for CD8 naive, and one for CD8 memory. Different laboratories and diverse techniques were used to prepare libraries and sequence TCR repertoires, to increase sequencing depth and limit assay-specific biases. The study deeply sequenced blood TCR repertoires of five healthy adults to estimate repertoire size and the extent of clonotype sharing between individuals. Between about 0.85 and 10 billion PBMCs per donor were obtained by leukapheresis. Overall results and qualifications from the work: Higher generation probabilities were observed for clonotypes shared by all four sorted-subset donors than for non-shared clonotypes. Pairwise subsampling led to the expectation that sequencing depth would affect the degree of clonotype sharing among donors. Naive subsets generally had larger estimated clonotype richness than memory subsets. When a few donors were compared, the shared fraction of clonotypes was about 5% for naive CD4, 3.5% for naive CD8, roughly 2.5% for memory CD4, and 0.35% to 0.5% for memory CD8. The small number of donors limited the genetic and exposure-history diversity represented. Even with the large sequencing depth, rarefaction of the sorted-subset datasets indicated that sequencing was incomplete. Sampling was limited to blood, and TCR repertoires in tissue likely differ from TCR repertoires in blood.

Using the deep immunoSEQ assay, TCR CDR3 regions were amplified from genomic DNA by multiplex PCR. Extracted genomic DNA from each cell subset was spread evenly across all wells of several immunoSEQ 96-well plates, with each plate serving as a replicate. For sorted subsets, each replicate PCR was loaded with roughly 200 ng genomic DNA, equivalent to 25,000 to 35,000 T cell genomes. The purified libraries were quantified using a Qubit 3.0 fluorometer, sized with a Bioanalyzer 2100, and then quantified again using the KAPA Library Quantification kit. Every immunoSEQ 96-well plate was sequenced on a separate single-read 150-cycle Illumina NextSeq 550 flow cell. Per the authors' processing: Because the immunoSEQ output held only junctional sequences and lacked quality scores, the filtering could not match the filtering applied to full-length reads. To assign V/J genes and CDR3, sequences were annotated using PyIR, a Python wrapper for IgBLAST v1.9, with IMGT germline references. Reads with weak V/J assignments (E-value above 1e-6), missing CDR3, stop codons, out-of-frame junctions, or ambiguous translated residues were removed. V3J clonotypes were defined as sequences sharing an identical inferred V gene, J gene, and CDR3 amino acid sequence. Percentage overlap between repertoires was computed as shared unique clonotypes divided by the size of the smaller repertoire. Three approaches were used to assess repertoire richness: RTK rarefaction, the Chao1 estimator, and Recon v2.1 estimates of unobserved clonotypes. Generation probabilities were computed with OLGA for all TCRbeta clonotypes obtained by the gDNA method from several donors. TCRdb stores this immuneACCESS table with in-frame sequences only. Part of the clones is absent; in the studies checked, under half of the shortfall reflects unresolved V genes, and no reason is known for the rest. From that table come the V and J calls and clone size; the DNA was used to work out D and trimming. The sample profile shows around 940,000 clones; about three quarters of them were found once. Around 1.5% of the sample goes to the ten largest clones.

Healthy HIV-negative adults with no recently reported acute infections or vaccinations were included as donors. All donors were Caucasian adults living in Nashville, Tennessee, USA. CD4+ T cells were enriched by magnetic negative selection, after which naive cells were positively selected on CD45RA and the negative fraction was taken as the memory subset. After blood collection by leukapheresis, PBMCs were isolated using Ficoll-Histopaque density gradient centrifugation and then cryopreserved in the vapor phase of liquid nitrogen. Analytical flow cytometry was used to check the purity and quantity of each magnetically sorted T cell population. Each sorted fraction had its genomic DNA isolated and then quantified by UV absorbance on a Nanodrop 2000c. Note on this clone: Its binding antigen is unknown. One base away there is no much larger clone; base qualities are not given.

The specimen sequenced was memory CD4+ T cells sorted from blood. The label giving this sample's cell subset or site can be read as: CD45RA-negative fraction. This TCR derives from a young man in good health.

The nucleotide sequence is TGTGCCAGCACGCGACTCGGGAGCTCCTATAATTCACCCCTCCACTTT. Translated, this gives CASTRLGSSYNSPLHF. The V gene is TRBV27 and the J gene is TRBJ1-6; the D gene assignment is ambiguous. Counted from cysteine to phenylalanine, this CDR3 has 16 amino acids. The entry retains the CDR3 DNA only, 48 bases that are in frame from base 1. Relative to germline, V is 7 bases shorter and J is 0 bases shorter, with 13 bases between their ends. CDR1 and CDR2 were assigned from the germline V gene (reference sequence) as MNHEY and SMNVEV.